The next 28 T cell receptor beta chains were all read from a single sample in a study of molecular identifiers for immune sequencing clone quantification. TCRdb re-called the PCR reads with MiXCR, one entry per CDR3 protein. Of about 510,000 distinct CDR3 sequences listed, about 25% are singletons. The sequencing sample was made of naive CD8+ T cells from blood, with Jurkat cell RNA spiked in. Subset of the sample: FACS-sorted CD8+CD4-CCR7+CD45RA+ naive T cells. Receptors originate from a human donor in good health. Some libraries in this study had Jurkat cell RNA spiked in.

This sequence joins TRBV7-7 and TRBJ2-3, with TRBD2 matching over 7 bases. The V gene's germline CDR1 is SSHAT and CDR2 FNYEAQ (reference sequence). The CDR3 loop spans 13 amino acids. The V gene end was trimmed by 4 bases and the J gene end by 4 bases; junction bases not matched to a gene: 2. The CDR3 is CASSSTSADTQYF. The CDR3 DNA reads TGTGCCAGCAGCTCCACTAGCGCAGATACGCAGTATTTT. Combining the CDR3 with reference TRBV7-7 and TRBJ2-3 gives the whole variable domain GAGVSQSPRYKVTKRGQDVTLRCDPISSHATLYWYQQALGQGPEFLTYFNYEAQPDKSGLPSDRFSAERPEGSISTLTIQRTEQRDSAMYRCASSSTSADTQYFGPGTRLTVL.

V is TRBV20-1 and J is TRBJ2-5; D might be TRBD1 (6 bases). Germline values: CDR1 DFQATT, CDR2 SNEGSKA (reference sequence). V lost 1 base to trimming and J lost 5 bases, with 11 bases between them. This CDR3 spans 13 amino acids. CDR3 in DNA: TGCAGTGCTAGAGGCTCGGACAGCGAGACCCAGTACTTC. Translating gives CSARGSDSETQYF.

This clonotype has a handful of counts. The chain recombines TRBV19 with TRBJ2-7, with D perhaps TRBD1 (6 bases). The CDR3 runs to 13 residues. Trimming stripped 6 bases from V and 6 bases from J, with 15 bases between. The germline V gene has CDR1 LNHDA and CDR2 SQIVND (reference sequence). As DNA, the CDR3 is TGTGCCAGTAGCGTTGCCCTGGGGGCCGAGCAGTACTTC. Amino acid sequence: CASSVALGAEQYF.

This clonotype was seen more than once but under ten times. This sequence joins TRBV27 and TRBJ1-6; D ambiguous. Germline lookup yields CDR1 MNHEY and CDR2 SMNVEV (reference sequence). This CDR3 is built from 15 residues. Trimming stripped 1 base from V and 6 bases from J, with 10 bases between. The CDR3 nucleotides read TGTGCCAGCAGTTTATTCGACCAGGTTAATTCACCCCTCCACTTT. Translating it yields CASSLFDQVNSPLHF.

As to this clonotype: A much larger clone lies one base from this, so it may be a read error. Given the absence of the conserved phenylalanine or tryptophan at the CDR3 end, a read error is likely. CDR3 sequence: CSVVWGLTEAFL. CDR3 in DNA: TGCAGCGTTGTTTGGGGGTTGACTGAAGCTTTCCTT. The chain links TRBV29-1 to TRBJ1-1; TRBD1 might be the D (5 bases). Trimming left V 4 bases short and J 5 bases short, with 11 bases between. The germline CDR1 and CDR2 sequences are SQVTM and ANQGSEA. There are 12 residues in the CDR3.

The chain recombines TRBV9 with TRBJ2-7, with unresolved D. V lost 1 base and J 2 bases, leaving 10 bases between the germline ends. CDR3 length: 14 residues. The germline V gene has CDR1 SGDLS and CDR2 YYNGEE. This CDR3 is CASSVSDGAYEQYF. In DNA, the CDR3 is TGTGCCAGCAGCGTATCGGATGGGGCCTACGAGCAGTACTTC.

This clonotype was seen only a few times. The chain is built from TRBV4-3 and TRBJ2-7; no definite D call. This CDR3 comprises 15 residues. Deletions cut 1 base from V and 2 bases from J, with 12 bases between. Germline values: CDR1 LGHNA, CDR2 YSLEER. CDR3 in amino acids: CASSQGMGNTYEQYF. In nucleotides, the CDR3 is TGCGCCAGCAGCCAAGGTATGGGTAATACCTACGAGCAGTACTTC.

The sample holds a few counts of this clonotype. The J gene is TRBJ1-6, the V gene TRBV27; possibly TRBD1 for D (6 bases). The V gene lost 2 bases and the J gene lost 5 bases, with 16 bases spanning the gap. Germline CDR1 reads MNHEY; CDR2 reads SMNVEV (reference sequence). The CDR3 sequence is 17 residues long. CDR3 nucleotides: TGTGCCAGCAGTTTAGCGGGGGCCCTACCCAATAATTCACCCCTCCACTTT. Translating gives CASSLAGALPNNSPLHF.

The rearrangement uses TRBV4-1 and TRBJ2-3, with D possibly being TRBD2 (5 bases). V shed 7 bases and J shed 0 bases, with 26 bases lying between them. Germline V CDR1 and CDR2: MGHRA, YSYEKL. This CDR3 comprises 19 residues. The CDR3 sequence: CASNSGGSSRHLSTDTQYF. The DNA of the CDR3 is TGCGCCAGCAACTCCGGAGGCTCTTCCCGACACCTTAGCACAGATACGCAGTATTTT.

This clonotype was recorded many times. The chain is built from TRBV4-3 and TRBJ2-5, with TRBD2 matching 8 bases. J was trimmed by 5 bases and V by 3 bases; bases with no gene match: 5. The CDR3 runs 14 residues. Germline CDR1 reads LGHNA; CDR2 reads YSLEER. The CDR3 DNA sequence: TGCGCCAGCAGCCAGGGACTAGTCGCCGAGACCCAGTACTTC. Translating it yields CASSQGLVAETQYF.

This clonotype appeared many times. The chain recombines TRBV5-1 with TRBJ1-1; tentative D call: TRBD1 (5 bases). Per germline, CDR1 SGHRS and CDR2 YFSETQ. CDR3 length equals 14 residues. V dropped 1 base and J dropped 10 bases, with 17 bases sitting between them. The CDR3 spells CASSLSAGTLGAFF. The CDR3, as DNA: TGCGCCAGCAGCTTGTCGGCCGGGACGTTAGGAGCTTTCTTT.

This clonotype was seen a few times. V and J are TRBV20-1 and TRBJ2-2, with 7 nucleotides matching TRBD2. Germline trimming cut 0 bases from V and 4 bases from J; bases unmatched to any gene: 11. Germline V gives CDR1 DFQATT, CDR2 SNEGSKA (reference sequence). The CDR3 runs 17 residues. The CDR3 reads CSARDHGRETGTGELFF. The CDR3 DNA follows: TGCAGTGCTAGAGATCATGGGCGGGAGACGGGCACCGGGGAGCTGTTTTTT.

Of note for this clonotype: A much bigger clone sits one base away, suggesting this may be a read error. This chain uses TRBV7-6 with TRBJ1-1, with D unclear. There are 16 residues in the CDR3. Germline V gene data show CDR1 as SGHVS and CDR2 as FNYEAQ. Between the trimmed V and J ends, which lost 6 bases and 8 bases, there was a span of 25 bases. This chain's CDR3 is CASRPLPGDGAEEAFF. CDR3 DNA sequence: TGTGCCAGCAGGCCACTACCGGGCGACGGCGCCGAGGAAGCTTTCTTT.

This sequence joins TRBV12-3 or TRBV12-4 and TRBJ2-1; D call uncertain. Trimming stripped 3 bases from V and 10 bases from J, with 16 bases between. CDR3 length: 14 residues. This CDR3 reads CASSFSNVQREQFF. As DNA, the CDR3 is TGTGCCAGCAGTTTCTCAAATGTCCAAAGGGAGCAGTTCTTC.

This clonotype was counted many times. The chain combines TRBV12-3 or TRBV12-4 with TRBJ2-7; TRBD2 matches 8 bases. The CDR3 is made up of 14 amino acids. The ends lost 4 bases at V and 9 bases at J; junction bases unmatched: 11. CDR3 residues: CASSSAGGPGVQYF. In DNA form, the CDR3 reads TGTGCCAGCAGTTCCGCGGGAGGCCCTGGGGTGCAGTACTTC.

This clonotype has a handful of counts. The V call is TRBV7-9, the J call TRBJ2-5, with D perhaps TRBD1 (6 bases). The CDR3 sequence is 17 residues long. V gave up 1 base and J gave up 5 bases, with 20 bases separating them. Germline lookup yields CDR1 SEHNR and CDR2 FQNEAQ (reference sequence). Here the CDR3 DNA reads TGTGCCAGCAGCTTAGGGGGGCAGGGGTTTACTCCGGAGACCCAGTACTTC. It translates to CASSLGGQGFTPETQYF.

The genes are TRBV11-3 and TRBJ1-1; 7 bases map to TRBD1. CDR3 length: 14 amino acids. The V gene's germline CDR1 is SGHNT and CDR2 YENEEA. The V gene end was trimmed by 2 bases and the J gene end by 1 base; junction bases not matched to a gene: 1. Here the CDR3 reads CASSLRGPNTEAFF. CDR3 sequence (DNA): TGTGCCAGCAGCTTAAGGGGGCCGAACACTGAAGCTTTCTTT. Together with reference TRBV11-3 and TRBJ1-1, the CDR3 gives the full variable domain: EAGVVQSPRYKIIEKKQPVAFWCNPISGHNTLYWYLQNLGQGPELLIRYENEEAVDDSQLPKDRFSAERLKGVDSTLKIQPAELGDSAVYLCASSLRGPNTEAFFGQGTRLTVV.

The chain carries TRBV7-9 and TRBJ2-7; D remains ambiguous. CDR3 length: 14 residues. Germline lookup yields CDR1 SEHNR and CDR2 FQNEAQ (reference sequence). V was clipped by 0 bases and J by 3 bases, with 9 bases between them. The CDR3 reads CASSLAQAFYEQYF. The CDR3 DNA is TGTGCCAGCAGCTTAGCCCAGGCCTTCTACGAGCAGTACTTC.

This clonotype occurred many times. One junction end does not reproduce the germline sequence, and a read error may be involved. Here the CDR3 DNA reads TGTGCTAGCAGCTCTAGCGGGTACACCGGGGAGCTGTTTTTT. Encoded protein: CASSSSGYTGELFF. This chain uses TRBV7-7 with TRBJ2-2; 8 nucleotides match TRBD2. The V gene's germline CDR1 is SSHAT and CDR2 FNYEAQ (reference sequence). CDR3 length: 14 amino acids.

A single count supports this clonotype. One base away lies a much larger clone, so this may be a sequencing read error. The chain employs TRBV20-1 and TRBJ2-7; TRBD1 matches 8 bases. Germline loops: CDR1 DFQATT, CDR2 SNEGSKA (reference sequence). V shed 5 bases and J 3 bases; nucleotides not matched to a gene: 6. This CDR3 spans 13 amino acids. The CDR3: CSAGQGLHYEQYF. The CDR3 DNA reads as TGCAGTGCTGGACAGGGACTGCACTACGAGCAGTACTTC.

As concerns this clonotype: This sequence may be a read error, since a much larger clone differs from it by one base. This rearrangement joins TRBV5-6 to TRBJ1-1; unclear D gene. The CDR3 extends over 11 amino acids. V lost 2 bases, J lost 12 bases, and 11 bases lay in between. Germline assignment: CDR1 SGHDT and CDR2 YYEEEE. The CDR3 is CASSLGQRSFF. DNA of the CDR3: TGTGCCAGCAGCTTAGGCCAGAGGTCTTTCTTT.

In nucleotides, the CDR3 is TGTGCCAGCAGCCCGGGACAGGCCTATAGCAATCAGCCCCAGCATTTT. It is translated as CASSPGQAYSNQPQHF. The rearrangement uses TRBV7-6 and TRBJ1-5; 8 nucleotides line up with TRBD1. V lost 5 bases to trimming and J lost 0 bases; unmatched junction nucleotides: 6. Per germline, CDR1 SGHVS and CDR2 FNYEAQ. The CDR3 sequence is 16 residues long.

The J gene is TRBJ2-7, the V gene TRBV27; TRBD1 might be the D (5 bases). Germline values: CDR1 MNHEY, CDR2 SMNVEV (reference sequence). Trimming stripped 3 bases from V and 0 bases from J, with 9 bases between. The CDR3 runs to 14 residues. The CDR3, as DNA: TGTGCCAGCAGTTTTCAGGGTCGCTCCTACGAGCAGTACTTC. It encodes CASSFQGRSYEQYF.

This clonotype was found many times. The chain joins TRBV5-1 to TRBJ2-3; D is possibly TRBD2 (5 bases). The CDR3 length is 14 residues. V was pared by 0 bases and J by 3 bases, with 8 bases between. Germline assignment: CDR1 SGHRS and CDR2 YFSETQ. The CDR3 region is CASSLEAETDTQYF. The CDR3 DNA reads TGCGCCAGCAGCTTGGAAGCGGAGACAGATACGCAGTATTTT.

Turning to this clonotype: Its ends do not fully match the called genes, so a read error is possible. This chain joins TRBV2 and TRBJ1-5, with 10 nucleotides matching TRBD1. The length of the CDR3 is 15 residues. Germline-derived CDR1 and CDR2 are SNHLY and FYNNEI. The CDR3 spells CASSIGTGENQPRHF. Here the CDR3 DNA reads TGTGCCAGCAGTATCGGGACAGGGGAGAATCAGCCCCGGCATTTT.

The genes are TRBV7-9 and TRBJ1-5; D is uncertain. The CDR3 contains 14 residues. The germline V and J ends were trimmed by 5 bases and 3 bases, with 11 bases remaining between them. Germline V gives CDR1 SEHNR, CDR2 FQNEAQ (reference sequence). The CDR3 spells CASSEHGNNQPQHF. The CDR3 coding sequence is TGTGCCAGCAGCGAACACGGGAACAATCAGCCCCAGCATTTT.

The gene calls are TRBV27 and TRBJ2-3; D is uncertain. Germline V lookup: CDR1 MNHEY, CDR2 SMNVEV (reference sequence). There are 14 residues in the CDR3. V was pared by 4 bases and J by 6 bases, with 14 bases between. For the CDR3, the DNA is TGTGCCAGCAGTTCGTTCCCTACTGCCGATACGCAGTATTTT. Amino acid sequence: CASSSFPTADTQYF.

The chain uses TRBV13 and TRBJ1-1, with 7 bases aligning to TRBD1. CDR1 is PRHDT, CDR2 FYEKMQ, per germline (reference sequence). Losses at the gene ends were 2 bases for V and 0 bases for J; bases not matched to a gene: 6. The length of the CDR3 is 16 residues. The CDR3 sequence: CASSLQGVRVNTEAFF. In nucleotides, the CDR3 is TGTGCCAGCAGCTTACAGGGGGTAAGAGTGAACACTGAAGCTTTCTTT.